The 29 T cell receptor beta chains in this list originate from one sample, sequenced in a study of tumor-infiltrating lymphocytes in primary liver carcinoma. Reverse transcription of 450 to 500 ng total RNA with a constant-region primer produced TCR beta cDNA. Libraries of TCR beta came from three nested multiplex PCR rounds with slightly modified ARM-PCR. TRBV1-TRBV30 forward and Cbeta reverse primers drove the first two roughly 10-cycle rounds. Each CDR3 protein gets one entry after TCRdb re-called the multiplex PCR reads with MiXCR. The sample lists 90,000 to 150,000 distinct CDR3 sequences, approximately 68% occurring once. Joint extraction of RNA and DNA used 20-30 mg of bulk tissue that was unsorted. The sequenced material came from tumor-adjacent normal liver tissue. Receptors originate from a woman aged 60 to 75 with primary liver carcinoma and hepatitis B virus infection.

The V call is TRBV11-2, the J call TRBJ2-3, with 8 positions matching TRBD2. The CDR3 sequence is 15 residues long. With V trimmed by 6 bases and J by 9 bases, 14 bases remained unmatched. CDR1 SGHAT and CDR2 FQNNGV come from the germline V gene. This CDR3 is CASRPSATSAYTQYF. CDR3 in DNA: TGTGCCAGCAGGCCCTCTGCGACTAGCGCATACACGCAGTATTTT. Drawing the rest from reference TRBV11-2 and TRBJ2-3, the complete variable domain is EAGVAQSPRYKIIEKRQSVAFWCNPISGHATLYWYQQILGQGPKLLIQFQNNGVVDDSQLPKDRFSAERLKGVDSTLKIQPAKLEDSAVYLCASRPSATSAYTQYFGPGTRLTVL.

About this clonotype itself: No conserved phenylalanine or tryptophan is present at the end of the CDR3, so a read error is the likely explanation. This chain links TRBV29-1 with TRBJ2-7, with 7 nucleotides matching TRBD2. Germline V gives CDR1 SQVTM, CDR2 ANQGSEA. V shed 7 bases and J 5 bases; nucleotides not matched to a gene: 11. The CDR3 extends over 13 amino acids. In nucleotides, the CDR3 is TGCAGCGCCCGGGAGGACGGCCGGGACGAGCAGTACTCC. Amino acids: CSAREDGRDEQYS.

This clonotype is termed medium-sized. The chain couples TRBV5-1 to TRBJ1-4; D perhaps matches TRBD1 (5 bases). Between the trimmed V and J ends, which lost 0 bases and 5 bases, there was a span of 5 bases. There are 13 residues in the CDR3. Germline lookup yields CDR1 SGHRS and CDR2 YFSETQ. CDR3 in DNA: TGCGCCAGCAGCTTGGAGGGGAATGAAAAACTGTTTTTT. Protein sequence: CASSLEGNEKLFF.

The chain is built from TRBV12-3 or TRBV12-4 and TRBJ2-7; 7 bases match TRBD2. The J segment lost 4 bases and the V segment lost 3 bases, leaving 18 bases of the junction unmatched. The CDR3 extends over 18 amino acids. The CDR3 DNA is TGTGCCAGCAGTTTCGGAAGGGCTAGTGGGAGGGTTTCATACGAGCAGTACTTC. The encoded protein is CASSFGRASGRVSYEQYF.

This chain's CDR3 is CASSSPLMTSGDTDTQYF. In DNA form, the CDR3 reads TGTGCCAGCAGTTCTCCTCTAATGACTAGCGGGGACACAGATACGCAGTATTTT. The rearrangement joins TRBV28 to TRBJ2-3; 11 nucleotides line up with TRBD2. Trimming cost V 4 bases and J 2 bases; bases outside gene matches: 11. This CDR3 is 18 amino acids long. CDR1 MDHEN and CDR2 SYDVKM come from the germline V gene.

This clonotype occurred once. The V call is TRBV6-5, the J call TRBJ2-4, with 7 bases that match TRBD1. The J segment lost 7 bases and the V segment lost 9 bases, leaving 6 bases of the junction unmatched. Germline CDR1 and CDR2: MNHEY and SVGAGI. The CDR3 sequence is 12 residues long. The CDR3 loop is CARGQNNNIQYF. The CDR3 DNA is TGTGCCAGGGGACAGAACAACAACATTCAGTACTTC.

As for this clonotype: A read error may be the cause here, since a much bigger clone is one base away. DNA for the CDR3: TGTGCCAGCAGCTTACCCCTTGGGACGGTGAAGTGCAATGAGCAGTTCTTC. The encoded protein is CASSLPLGTVKCNEQFF. The chain is built from TRBV7-9 and TRBJ2-1, with D perhaps given as TRBD1 or TRBD2 (5 bases each). The length of the CDR3 is 17 residues. Germline CDR1 reads SEHNR; CDR2 reads FQNEAQ (reference sequence). Trimming removed 2 bases from V and 6 bases from J, with 20 bases in between.

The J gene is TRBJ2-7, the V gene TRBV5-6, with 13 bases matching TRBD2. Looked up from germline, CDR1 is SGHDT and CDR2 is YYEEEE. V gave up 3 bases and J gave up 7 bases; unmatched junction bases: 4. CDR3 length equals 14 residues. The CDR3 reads CASSWGLAGREQYF. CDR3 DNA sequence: TGTGCCAGCAGCTGGGGACTAGCGGGGAGAGAGCAGTACTTC.

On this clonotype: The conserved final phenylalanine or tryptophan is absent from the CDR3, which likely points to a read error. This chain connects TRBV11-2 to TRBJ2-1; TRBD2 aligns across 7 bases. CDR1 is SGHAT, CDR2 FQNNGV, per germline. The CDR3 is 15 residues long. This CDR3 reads CTSSLHPSGYNEQFS. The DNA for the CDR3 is TGTACCAGCAGCTTACACCCTAGCGGCTACAATGAACAGTTCTCC.

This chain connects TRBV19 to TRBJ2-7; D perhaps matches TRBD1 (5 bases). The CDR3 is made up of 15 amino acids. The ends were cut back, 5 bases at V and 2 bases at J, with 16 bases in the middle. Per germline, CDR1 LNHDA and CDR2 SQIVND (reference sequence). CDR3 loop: CASSENRRPPYEQYF. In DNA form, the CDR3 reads TGTGCCAGTAGTGAGAACAGGCGACCTCCCTACGAGCAGTACTTC.

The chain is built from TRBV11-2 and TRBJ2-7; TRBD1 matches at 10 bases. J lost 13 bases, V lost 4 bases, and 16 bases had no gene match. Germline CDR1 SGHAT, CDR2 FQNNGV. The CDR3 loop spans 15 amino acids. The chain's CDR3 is CASSSRDRGMHEYYF. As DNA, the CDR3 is TGTGCCAGCAGCTCTAGGGACAGGGGAATGCACGAGTATTACTTC.

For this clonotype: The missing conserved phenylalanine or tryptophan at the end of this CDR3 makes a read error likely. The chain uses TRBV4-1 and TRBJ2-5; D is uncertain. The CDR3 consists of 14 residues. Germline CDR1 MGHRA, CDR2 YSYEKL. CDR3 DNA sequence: TGCACCAGCAGCAAGCGCGCCCGGCAGGAGACCCAGTACTCC. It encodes CTSSKRARQETQYS.

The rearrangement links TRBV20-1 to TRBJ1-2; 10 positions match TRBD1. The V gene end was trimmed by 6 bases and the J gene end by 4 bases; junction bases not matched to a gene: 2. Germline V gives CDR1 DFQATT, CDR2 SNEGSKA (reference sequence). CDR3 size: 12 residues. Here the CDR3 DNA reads TGCAGTGCCGACAGGGGGCTCTATGGCTACACCTTC. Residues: CSADRGLYGYTF.

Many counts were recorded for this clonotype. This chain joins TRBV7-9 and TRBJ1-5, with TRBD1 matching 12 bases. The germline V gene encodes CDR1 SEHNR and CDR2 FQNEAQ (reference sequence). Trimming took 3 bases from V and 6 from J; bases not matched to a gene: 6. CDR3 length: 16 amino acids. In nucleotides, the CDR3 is TGTGCCAGCAGCTTGGGGGACAGGGGGCAGGGTCAGCCCCAGCATTTT. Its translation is CASSLGDRGQGQPQHF.

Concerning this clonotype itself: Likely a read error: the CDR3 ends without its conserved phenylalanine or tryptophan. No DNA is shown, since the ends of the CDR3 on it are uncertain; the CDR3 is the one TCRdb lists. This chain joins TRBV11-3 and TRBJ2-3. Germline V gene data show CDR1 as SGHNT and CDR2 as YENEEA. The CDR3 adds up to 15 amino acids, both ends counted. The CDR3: CASSLDLHTTDTQYL.

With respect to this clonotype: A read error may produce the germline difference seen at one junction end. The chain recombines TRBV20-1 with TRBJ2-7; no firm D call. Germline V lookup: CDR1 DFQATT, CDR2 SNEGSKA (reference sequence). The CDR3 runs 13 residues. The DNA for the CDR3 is TGCAATGCTAGAGGTGGTCTTTCCTACGAGCAGTACTTC. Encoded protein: CNARGGLSYEQYF.

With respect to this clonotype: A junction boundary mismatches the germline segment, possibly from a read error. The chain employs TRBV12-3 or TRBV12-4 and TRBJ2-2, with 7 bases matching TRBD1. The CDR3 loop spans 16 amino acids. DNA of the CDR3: TGTGCCAACACCCCGACAGGGAGCCCGAACACCGGGGAGTTGTTTTTT. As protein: CANTPTGSPNTGELFF.

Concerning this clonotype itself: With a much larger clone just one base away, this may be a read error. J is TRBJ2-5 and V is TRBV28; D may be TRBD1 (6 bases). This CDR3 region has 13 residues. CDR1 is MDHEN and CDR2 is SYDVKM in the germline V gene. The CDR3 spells CTSSLQGTETQYF. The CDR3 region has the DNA TGTACCAGCAGTTTACAGGGTACCGAGACCCAGTACTTC.

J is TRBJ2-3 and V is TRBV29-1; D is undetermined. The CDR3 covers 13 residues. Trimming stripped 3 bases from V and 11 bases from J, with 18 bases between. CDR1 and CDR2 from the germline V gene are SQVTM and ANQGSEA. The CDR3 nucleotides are TGCAGCGTTGAGCTACGGGCCCCGGTTGAGCAGTATTTT. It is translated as CSVELRAPVEQYF.

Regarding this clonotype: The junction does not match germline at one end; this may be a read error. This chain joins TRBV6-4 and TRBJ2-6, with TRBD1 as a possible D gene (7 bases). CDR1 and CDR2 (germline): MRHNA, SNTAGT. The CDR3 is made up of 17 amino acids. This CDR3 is CASSDSPGGSRANILTF. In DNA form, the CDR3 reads TGTGCCAGCAGTGACTCACCAGGGGGGTCTCGGGCCAACATCCTGACTTTC.

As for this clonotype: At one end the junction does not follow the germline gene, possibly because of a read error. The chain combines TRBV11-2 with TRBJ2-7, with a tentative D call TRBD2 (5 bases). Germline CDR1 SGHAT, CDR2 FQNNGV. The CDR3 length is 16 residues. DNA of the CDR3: TGTGCCAGCAGCTTAGCGTCGGAGGTAGGAGGCTACGAGAAGTACTTC. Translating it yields CASSLASEVGGYEKYF.

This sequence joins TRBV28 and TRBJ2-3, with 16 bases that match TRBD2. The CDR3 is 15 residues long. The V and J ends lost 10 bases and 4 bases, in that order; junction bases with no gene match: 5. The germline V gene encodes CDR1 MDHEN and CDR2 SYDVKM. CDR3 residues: CAIRGLAGGSDTQYF. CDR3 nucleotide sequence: TGTGCCATCAGGGGACTAGCGGGAGGGTCAGATACGCAGTATTTT.

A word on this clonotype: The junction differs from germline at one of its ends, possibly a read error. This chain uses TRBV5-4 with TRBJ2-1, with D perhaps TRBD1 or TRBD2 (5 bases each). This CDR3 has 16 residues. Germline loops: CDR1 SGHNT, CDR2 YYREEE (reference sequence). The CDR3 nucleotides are TGTGCCAGCAGCTCGGGGACCCAGACCCTCTACAATGGGCAGTCCTTC. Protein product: CASSSGTQTLYNGQSF.

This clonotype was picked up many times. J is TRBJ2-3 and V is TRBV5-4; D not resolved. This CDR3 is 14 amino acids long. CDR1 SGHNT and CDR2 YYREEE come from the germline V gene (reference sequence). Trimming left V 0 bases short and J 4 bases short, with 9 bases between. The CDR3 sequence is CASSLAGAADTQYF. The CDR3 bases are TGTGCCAGCAGCTTGGCCGGCGCGGCAGATACGCAGTATTTT.

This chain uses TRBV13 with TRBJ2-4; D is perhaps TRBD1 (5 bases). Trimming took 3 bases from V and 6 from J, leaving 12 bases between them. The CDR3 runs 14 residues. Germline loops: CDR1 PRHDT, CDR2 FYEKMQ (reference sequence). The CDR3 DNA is TGTGCCAGCAGCTTGCCAGGGAAAGGAAACATTCAGTACTTC. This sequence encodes CASSLPGKGNIQYF.

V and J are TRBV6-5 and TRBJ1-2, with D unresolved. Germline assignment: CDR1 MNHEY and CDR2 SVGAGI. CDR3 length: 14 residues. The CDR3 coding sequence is TGTGTCAGTAGTTACTCTAATTCGGGCTATGGCTACACCTTC. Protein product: CVSSYSNSGYGYTF.

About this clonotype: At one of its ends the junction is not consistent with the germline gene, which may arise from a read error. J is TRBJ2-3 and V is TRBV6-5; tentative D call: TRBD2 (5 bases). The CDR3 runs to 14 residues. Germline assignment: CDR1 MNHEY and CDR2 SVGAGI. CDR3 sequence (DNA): TGTGCCAGCAACAGATTATCGGGGTCAAATACGCGGTATTTT. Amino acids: CASNRLSGSNTRYF.

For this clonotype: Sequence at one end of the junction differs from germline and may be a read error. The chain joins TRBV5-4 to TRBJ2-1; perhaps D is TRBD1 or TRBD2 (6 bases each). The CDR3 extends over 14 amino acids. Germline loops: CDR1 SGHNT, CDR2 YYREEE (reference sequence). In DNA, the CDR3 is TGTTCCAGCAGCGAAAGGGGGAGGAACAATGAGCGGTTCTTC. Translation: CSSSERGRNNERFF.

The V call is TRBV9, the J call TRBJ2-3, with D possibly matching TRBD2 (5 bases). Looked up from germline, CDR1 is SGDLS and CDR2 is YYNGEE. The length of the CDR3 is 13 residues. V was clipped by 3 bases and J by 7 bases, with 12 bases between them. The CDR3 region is CASSAQLENTQYF. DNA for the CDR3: TGTGCCAGCAGCGCCCAACTAGAAAATACGCAGTATTTT.